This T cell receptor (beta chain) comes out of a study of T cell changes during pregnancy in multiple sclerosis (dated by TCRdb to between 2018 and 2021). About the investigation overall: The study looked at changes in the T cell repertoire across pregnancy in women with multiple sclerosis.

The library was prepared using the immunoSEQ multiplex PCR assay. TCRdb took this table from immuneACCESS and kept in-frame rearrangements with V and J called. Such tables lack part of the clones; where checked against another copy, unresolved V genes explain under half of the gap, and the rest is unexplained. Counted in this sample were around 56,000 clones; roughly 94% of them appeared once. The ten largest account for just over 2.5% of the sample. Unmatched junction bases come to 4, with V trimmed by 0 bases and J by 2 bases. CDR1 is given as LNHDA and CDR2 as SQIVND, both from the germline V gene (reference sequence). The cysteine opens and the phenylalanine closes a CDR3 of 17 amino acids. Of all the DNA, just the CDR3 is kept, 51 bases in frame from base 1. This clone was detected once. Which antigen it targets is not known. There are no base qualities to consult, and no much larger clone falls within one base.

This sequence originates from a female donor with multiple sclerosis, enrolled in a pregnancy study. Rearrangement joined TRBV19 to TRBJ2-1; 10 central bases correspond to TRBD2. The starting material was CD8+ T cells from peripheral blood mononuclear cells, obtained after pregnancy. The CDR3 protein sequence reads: CASSIDRSGRAYNEQFF. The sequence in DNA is TGTGCCAGTAGTATAGATCGCAGCGGGAGGGCCTACAATGAGCAGTTCTTC.